The clone carrying this T cell receptor (beta chain) was seen once. Sequencing was performed with immunoSEQ multiplex PCR; in TCRdb, only in-frame clones are kept and a portion is missing. The profile shows thousands of clones, 75% to 90% of them singletons. CDR1 is MNHEY, CDR2 SVGAGI, per germline. This CDR3 is 14 amino acids long. V lost 6 bases, J lost 7 bases, and 11 bases stayed unmatched. The data were obtained in a study of blood T cell dynamics during melanoma immunotherapy. Time point here: week 3, after first cycle of checkpoint inhibitor. This TCR was recovered from a human donor with melanoma. The gene calls are TRBV6-5 and TRBJ1-2; 7 bases match TRBD1. The sequencing used blood, collected from a patient treated with checkpoint blockade. This CDR3 is CASSKTRGVGGYTF. CDR3 DNA: TGTGCCAGCAGCAAAACCAGGGGGGTGGGTGGCTACACCTTC.